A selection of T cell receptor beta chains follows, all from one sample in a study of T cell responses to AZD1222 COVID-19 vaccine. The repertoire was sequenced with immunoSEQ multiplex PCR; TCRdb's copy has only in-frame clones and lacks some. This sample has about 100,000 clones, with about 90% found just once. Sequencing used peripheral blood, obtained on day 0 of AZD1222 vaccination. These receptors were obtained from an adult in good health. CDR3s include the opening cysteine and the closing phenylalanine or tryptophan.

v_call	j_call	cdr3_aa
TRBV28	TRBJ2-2	CASNTGQGQTGELFF
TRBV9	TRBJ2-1	CASSVAGVAYNEQFF
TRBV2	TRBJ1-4	CASSEIEKLFF
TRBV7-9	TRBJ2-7	CASSSGLAGGTYEQYF
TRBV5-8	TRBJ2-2	CASSWTGAPLGTGELFF
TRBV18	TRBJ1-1	CASSPPGTGGGDTEAFF
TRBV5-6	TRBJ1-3	CASSLGRAPGNTIYF
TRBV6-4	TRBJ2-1	CASSKLAGGKSSYNEQFF
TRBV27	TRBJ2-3	CASSHATCTDTQYF
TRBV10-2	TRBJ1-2	CASSEGGYGYTF
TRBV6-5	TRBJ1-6	CASIGTRDNSPLHF
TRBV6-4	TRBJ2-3	CASSPGLDQDTQYF
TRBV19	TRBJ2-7	CASTKKGTSGSYEQYF
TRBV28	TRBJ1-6	CASSLRHSPLHF